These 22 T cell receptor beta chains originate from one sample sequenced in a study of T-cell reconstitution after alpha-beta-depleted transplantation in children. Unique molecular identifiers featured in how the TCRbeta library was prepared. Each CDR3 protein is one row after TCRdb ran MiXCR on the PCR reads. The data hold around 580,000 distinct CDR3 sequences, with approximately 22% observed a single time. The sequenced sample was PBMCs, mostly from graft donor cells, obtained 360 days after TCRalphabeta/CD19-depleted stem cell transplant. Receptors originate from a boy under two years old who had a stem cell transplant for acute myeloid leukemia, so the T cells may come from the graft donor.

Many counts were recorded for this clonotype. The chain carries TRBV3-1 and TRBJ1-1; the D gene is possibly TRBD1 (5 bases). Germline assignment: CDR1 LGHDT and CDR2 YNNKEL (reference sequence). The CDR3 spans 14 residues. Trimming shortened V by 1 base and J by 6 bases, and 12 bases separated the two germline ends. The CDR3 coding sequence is TGTGCCAGCAGCCAAGGGTTAGGCAGGGCTGAAGCTTTCTTT. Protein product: CASSQGLGRAEAFF.

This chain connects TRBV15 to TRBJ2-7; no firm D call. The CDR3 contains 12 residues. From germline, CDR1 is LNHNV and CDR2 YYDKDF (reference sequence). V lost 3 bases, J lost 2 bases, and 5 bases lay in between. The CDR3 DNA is TGTGCCACCAGCAGGGGCCCCTACGAGCAGTACTTC. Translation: CATSRGPYEQYF. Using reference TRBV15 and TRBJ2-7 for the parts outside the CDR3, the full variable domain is DAMVIQNPRYQVTQFGKPVTLSCSQTLNHNVMYWYQQKSSQAPKLLFHYYDKDFNNEADTPDNFQSRRPNTSFCFLDIRSPGLGDTAMYLCATSRGPYEQYFGPGTRLTVT.

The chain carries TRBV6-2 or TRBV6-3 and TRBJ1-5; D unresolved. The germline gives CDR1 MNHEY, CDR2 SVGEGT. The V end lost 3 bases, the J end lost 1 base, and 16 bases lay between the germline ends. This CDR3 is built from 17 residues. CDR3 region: CASSYPLNLGSNQPQHF. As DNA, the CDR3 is TGTGCCAGCAGTTATCCCCTGAACTTGGGGAGCAATCAGCCCCAGCATTTT.

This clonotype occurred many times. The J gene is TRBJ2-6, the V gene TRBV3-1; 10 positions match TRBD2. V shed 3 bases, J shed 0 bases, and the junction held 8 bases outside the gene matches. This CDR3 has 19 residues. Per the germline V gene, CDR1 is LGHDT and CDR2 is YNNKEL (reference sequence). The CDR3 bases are TGTGCCAGCAGCCATTCTTGGACTAGCGGTTTCTCTGGGGCCAACGTCCTGACTTTC. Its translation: CASSHSWTSGFSGANVLTF.

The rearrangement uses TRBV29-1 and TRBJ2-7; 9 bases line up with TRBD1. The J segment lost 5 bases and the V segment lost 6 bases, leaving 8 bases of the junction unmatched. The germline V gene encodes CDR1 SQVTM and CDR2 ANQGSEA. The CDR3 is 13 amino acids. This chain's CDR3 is CSVLRDRVDEQYF. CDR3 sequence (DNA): TGCAGCGTCCTCCGGGACAGGGTTGACGAGCAGTACTTC.

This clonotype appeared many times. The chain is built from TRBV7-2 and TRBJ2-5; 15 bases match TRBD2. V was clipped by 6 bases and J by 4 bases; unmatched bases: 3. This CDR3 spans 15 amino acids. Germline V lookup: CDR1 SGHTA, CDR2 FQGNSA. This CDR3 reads CASRWTSGGAETQYF. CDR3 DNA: TGTGCCAGCAGGTGGACTAGCGGGGGGGCAGAGACCCAGTACTTC.

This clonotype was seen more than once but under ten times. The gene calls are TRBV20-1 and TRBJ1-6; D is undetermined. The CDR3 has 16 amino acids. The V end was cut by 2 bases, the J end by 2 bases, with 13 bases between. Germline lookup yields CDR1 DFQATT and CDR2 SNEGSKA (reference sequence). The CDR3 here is CSARSKGVTYNSPLHF. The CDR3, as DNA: TGCAGTGCTAGAAGCAAGGGAGTCACCTATAATTCACCCCTCCACTTT.

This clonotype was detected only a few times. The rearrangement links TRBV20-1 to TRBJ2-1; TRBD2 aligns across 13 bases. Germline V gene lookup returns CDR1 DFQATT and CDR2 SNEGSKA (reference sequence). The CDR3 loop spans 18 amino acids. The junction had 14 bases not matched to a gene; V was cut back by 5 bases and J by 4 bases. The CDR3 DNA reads TGCAGTGCTCTCGGACTAGCGGGGGAATCGATAAGATACAATGAGCAGTTCTTC. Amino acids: CSALGLAGESIRYNEQFF.

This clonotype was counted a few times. CDR3 in amino acids: CASSTSTRGSEQFF. The CDR3 nucleotides are TGTGCCAGCAGCACCTCAACCCGGGGTAGTGAGCAGTTCTTC. The chain employs TRBV7-9 and TRBJ2-1, with a possible D match to TRBD2 (5 bases). Germline values: CDR1 SEHNR, CDR2 FQNEAQ (reference sequence). This CDR3 is 14 amino acids long. The germline V and J ends were trimmed by 5 bases and 9 bases, with 17 bases remaining between them.

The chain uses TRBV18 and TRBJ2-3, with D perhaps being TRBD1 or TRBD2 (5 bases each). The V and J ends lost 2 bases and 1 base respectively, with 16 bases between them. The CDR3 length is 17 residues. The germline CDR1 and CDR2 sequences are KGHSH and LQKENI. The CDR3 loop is CASSPLRRQGGTDTQYF. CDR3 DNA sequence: TGTGCCAGCTCACCATTGAGGAGGCAGGGCGGCACAGATACGCAGTATTTT.

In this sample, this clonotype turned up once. The DNA of the CDR3 is TGTGCCAGCAGCCCGAGGAGCCCTATCATGAACACTGAAGCTTTCTTT. Its protein is CASSPRSPIMNTEAFF. The chain recombines TRBV7-8 with TRBJ1-1; D remains unclear. CDR3 size: 16 residues. V was pared by 5 bases and J by 0 bases, with 16 bases between. The germline V gene encodes CDR1 SGHVS and CDR2 FQNEAQ.

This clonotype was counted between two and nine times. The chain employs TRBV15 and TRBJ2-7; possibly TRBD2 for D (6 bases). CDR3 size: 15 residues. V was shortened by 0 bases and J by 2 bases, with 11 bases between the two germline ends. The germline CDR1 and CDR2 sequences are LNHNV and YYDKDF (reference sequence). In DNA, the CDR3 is TGTGCCACCAGCAGAGATGCGGCGGGAACCTACGAGCAGTACTTC. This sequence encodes CATSRDAAGTYEQYF.

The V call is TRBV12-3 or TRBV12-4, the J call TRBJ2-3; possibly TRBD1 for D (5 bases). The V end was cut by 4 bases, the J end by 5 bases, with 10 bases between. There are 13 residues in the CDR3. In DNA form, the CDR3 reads TGTGCCAGCAGTTGGGGCTCCGGAGATACGCAGTATTTT. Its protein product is CASSWGSGDTQYF.

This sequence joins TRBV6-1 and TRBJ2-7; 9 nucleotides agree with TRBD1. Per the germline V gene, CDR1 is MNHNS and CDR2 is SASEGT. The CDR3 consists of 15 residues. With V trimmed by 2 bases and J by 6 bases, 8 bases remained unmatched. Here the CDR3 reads CASSELRDRASEQYV. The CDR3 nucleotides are TGTGCCAGCAGTGAACTCCGGGACAGGGCGTCCGAGCAGTACGTC.

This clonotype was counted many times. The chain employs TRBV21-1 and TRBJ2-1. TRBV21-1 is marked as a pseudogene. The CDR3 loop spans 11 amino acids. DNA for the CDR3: TGTGCCAGCAGCAGACTTGGCGAGCAGTTCTTC. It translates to CASSRLGEQFF.

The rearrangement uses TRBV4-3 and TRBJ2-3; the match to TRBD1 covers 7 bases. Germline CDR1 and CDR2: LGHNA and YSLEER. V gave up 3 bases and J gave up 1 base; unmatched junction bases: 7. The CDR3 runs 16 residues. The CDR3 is CASSQGVGQGTDTQYF. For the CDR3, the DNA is TGCGCCAGCAGCCAGGGGGTTGGACAGGGCACAGATACGCAGTATTTT.

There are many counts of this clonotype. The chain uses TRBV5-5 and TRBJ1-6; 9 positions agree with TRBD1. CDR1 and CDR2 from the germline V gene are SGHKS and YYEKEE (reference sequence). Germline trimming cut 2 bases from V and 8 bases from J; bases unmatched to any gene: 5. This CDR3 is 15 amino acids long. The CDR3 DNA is TGTGCCAGCAGCTTCATTGGGACAGGGTATTCACCCCTCCACTTT. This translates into CASSFIGTGYSPLHF.

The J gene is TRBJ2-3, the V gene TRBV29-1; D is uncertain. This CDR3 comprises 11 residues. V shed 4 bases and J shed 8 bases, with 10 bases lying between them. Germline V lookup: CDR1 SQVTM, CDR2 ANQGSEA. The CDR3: CSVVGSATQYF. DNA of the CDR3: TGCAGCGTTGTAGGTTCCGCTACGCAGTATTTT.

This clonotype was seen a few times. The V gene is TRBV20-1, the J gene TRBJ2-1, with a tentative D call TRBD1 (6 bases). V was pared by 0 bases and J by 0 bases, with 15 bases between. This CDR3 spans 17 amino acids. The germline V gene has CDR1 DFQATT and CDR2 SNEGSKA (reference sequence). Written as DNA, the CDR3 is TGCAGTGCTAGAGATCTGGACAGCCCGAGCTCCTACAATGAGCAGTTCTTC. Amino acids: CSARDLDSPSSYNEQFF.

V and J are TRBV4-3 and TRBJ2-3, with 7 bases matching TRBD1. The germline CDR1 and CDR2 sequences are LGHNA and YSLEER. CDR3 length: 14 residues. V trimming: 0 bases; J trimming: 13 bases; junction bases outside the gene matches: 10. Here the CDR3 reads CASSQETGSYGEYF. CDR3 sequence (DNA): TGCGCCAGCAGCCAAGAGACAGGGTCGTATGGGGAGTATTTT.

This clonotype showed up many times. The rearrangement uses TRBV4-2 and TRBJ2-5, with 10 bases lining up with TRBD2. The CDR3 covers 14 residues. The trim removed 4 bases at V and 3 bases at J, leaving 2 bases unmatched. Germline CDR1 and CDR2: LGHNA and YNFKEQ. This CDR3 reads CASSRTSGEETQYF. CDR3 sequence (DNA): TGTGCCAGCAGCCGCACTAGCGGGGAAGAGACCCAGTACTTC.

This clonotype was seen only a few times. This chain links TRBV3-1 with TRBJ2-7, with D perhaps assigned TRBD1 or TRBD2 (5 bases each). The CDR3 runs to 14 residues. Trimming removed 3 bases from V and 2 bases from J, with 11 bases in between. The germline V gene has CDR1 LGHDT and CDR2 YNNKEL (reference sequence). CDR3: CASSQPGTPYEQYF. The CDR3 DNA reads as TGTGCCAGCAGCCAGCCCGGGACCCCCTACGAGCAGTACTTC.